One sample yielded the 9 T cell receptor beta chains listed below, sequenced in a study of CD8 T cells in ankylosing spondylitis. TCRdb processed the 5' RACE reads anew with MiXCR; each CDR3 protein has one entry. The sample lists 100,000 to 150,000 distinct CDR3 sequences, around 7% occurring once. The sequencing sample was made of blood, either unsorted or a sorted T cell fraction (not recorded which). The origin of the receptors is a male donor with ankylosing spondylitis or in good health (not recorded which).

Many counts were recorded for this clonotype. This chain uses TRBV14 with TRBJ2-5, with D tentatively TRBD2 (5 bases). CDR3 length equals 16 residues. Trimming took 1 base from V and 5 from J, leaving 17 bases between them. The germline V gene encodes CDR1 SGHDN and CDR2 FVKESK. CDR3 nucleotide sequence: TGTGCCAGCAGCCAAGTCCTCACTAGTTTCGGGGAGACCCAGTACTTC. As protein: CASSQVLTSFGETQYF.

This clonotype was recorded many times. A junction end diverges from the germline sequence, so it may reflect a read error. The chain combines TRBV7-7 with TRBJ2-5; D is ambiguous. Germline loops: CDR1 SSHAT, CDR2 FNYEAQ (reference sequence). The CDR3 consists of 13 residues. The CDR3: CASSLAPPETQYF. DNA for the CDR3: TGTGCTAGCAGCTTAGCTCCCCCAGAGACCCAGTACTTC.

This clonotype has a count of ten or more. CDR3 residues: CSARSRLNTGELFF. For the CDR3, the DNA is TGCAGTGCTAGGTCCCGCCTTAACACCGGGGAGCTGTTTTTT. J is TRBJ2-2 and V is TRBV20-1; D gene ambiguous. Germline V lookup: CDR1 DFQATT, CDR2 SNEGSKA (reference sequence). V was pared by 3 bases and J by 2 bases, with 10 bases between. This CDR3 is built from 14 residues.

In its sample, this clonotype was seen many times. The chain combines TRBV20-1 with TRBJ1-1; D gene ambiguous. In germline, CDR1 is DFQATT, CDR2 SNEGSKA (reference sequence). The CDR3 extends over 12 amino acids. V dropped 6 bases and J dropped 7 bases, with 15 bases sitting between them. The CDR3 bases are TGCAGTGCACCCAGCGGGTGGGGTGAAGCTTTCTTT. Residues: CSAPSGWGEAFF.

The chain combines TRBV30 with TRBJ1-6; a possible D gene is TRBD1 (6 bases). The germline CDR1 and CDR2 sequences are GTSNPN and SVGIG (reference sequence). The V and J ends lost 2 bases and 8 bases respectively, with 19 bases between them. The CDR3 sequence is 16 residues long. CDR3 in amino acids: CAWSLTGLPGHSPLHF. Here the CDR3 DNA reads TGTGCCTGGAGTTTAACAGGGCTGCCGGGACATTCACCCCTCCACTTT. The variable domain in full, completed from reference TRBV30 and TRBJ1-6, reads SQTIHQWPATLVQPVGSPLSLECTVEGTSNPNLYWYRQAAGRGLQLLFYSVGIGQISSEVPQNLSASRPQDRQFILSSKKLLLSDSGFYLCAWSLTGLPGHSPLHFGNGTRLTVT.

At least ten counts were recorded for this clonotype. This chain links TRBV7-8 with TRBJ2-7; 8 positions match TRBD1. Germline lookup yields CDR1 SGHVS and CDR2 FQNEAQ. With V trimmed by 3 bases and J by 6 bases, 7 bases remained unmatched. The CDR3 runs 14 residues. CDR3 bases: TGTGCCAGCAGCTTTACGGACAGGGAGTCCGAGCAGTACTTC. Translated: CASSFTDRESEQYF.

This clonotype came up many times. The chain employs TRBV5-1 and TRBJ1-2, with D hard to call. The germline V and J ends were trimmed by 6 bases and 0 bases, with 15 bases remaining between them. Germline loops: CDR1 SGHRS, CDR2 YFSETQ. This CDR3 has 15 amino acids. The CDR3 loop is CASTILATANYGYTF. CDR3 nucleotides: TGCGCCAGCACTATTCTCGCAACAGCTAACTATGGCTACACCTTC. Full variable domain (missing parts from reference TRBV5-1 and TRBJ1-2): KAGVTQTPRYLIKTRGQQVTLSCSPISGHRSVSWYQQTPGQGLQFLFEYFSETQRNKGNFPGRFSGRQFSNSRSEMNVSTLELGDSALYLCASTILATANYGYTFGSGTRLTVV.

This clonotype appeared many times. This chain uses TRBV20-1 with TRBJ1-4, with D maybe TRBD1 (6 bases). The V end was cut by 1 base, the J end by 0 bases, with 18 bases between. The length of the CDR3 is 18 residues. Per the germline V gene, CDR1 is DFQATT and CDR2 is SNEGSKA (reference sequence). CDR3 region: CSARVTITGTTTNEKLFF. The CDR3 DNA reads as TGCAGTGCTAGAGTTACGATTACCGGGACAACAACTAATGAAAAACTGTTTTTT.

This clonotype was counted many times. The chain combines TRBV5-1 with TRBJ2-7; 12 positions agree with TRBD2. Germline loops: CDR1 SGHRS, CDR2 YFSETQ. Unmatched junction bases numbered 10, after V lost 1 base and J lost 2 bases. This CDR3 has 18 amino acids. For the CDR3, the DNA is TGCGCCAGCAGCTTGCTGTCACTAGCGGGAGGTGGAACCTACGAGCAGTACTTC. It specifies CASSLLSLAGGGTYEQYF.